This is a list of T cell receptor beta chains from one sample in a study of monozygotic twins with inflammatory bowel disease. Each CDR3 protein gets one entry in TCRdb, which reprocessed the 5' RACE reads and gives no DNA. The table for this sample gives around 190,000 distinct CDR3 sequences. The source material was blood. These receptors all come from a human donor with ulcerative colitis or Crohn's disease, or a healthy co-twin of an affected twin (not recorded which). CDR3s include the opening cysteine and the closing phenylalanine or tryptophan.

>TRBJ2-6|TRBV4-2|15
CASSQAFAGANVLTF
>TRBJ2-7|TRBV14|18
CASSQDPRDKPHTYEQYF
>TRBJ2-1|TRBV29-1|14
CSVDGDREFNEQFF
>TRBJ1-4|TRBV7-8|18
CASSPWTGGWWANEKLFF
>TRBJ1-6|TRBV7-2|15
CASSSQGARNSPLHF
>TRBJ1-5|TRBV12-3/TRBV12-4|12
CASRKGWQPQHF
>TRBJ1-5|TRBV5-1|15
CASSGSGQGDQPQHF
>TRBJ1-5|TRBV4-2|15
CASSQDSRGDQPQHF
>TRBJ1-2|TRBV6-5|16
CASSYSHPGTSYGYTF
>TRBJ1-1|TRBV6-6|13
CASTRRGQTEAFF
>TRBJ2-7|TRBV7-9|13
CASSIVSSYEQYF
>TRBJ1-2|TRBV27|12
CASGLRDYGYTF
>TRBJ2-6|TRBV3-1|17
CASRGTASFSGANVLTF
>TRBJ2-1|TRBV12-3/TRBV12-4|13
CASGAPGDDEQFF
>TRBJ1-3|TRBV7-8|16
CASSQGGTPSGNTIYF
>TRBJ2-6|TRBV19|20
CASSPGFWDRVMAGANVLTF
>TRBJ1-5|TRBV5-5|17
CASSLRGGGQGGQPQHF
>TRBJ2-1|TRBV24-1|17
CATSDLSGGAPYNEQFF
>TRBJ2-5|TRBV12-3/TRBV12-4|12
CASRTLGETQYF
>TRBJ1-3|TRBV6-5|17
CASSYGTTPDTGNTIYF